Each of the 30 T cell receptor beta chains below was sequenced from the same sample in a study of CD8 T cells in ankylosing spondylitis. Broader study findings: Made up of eight highly homologous variants, a TCR beta motif appeared characteristic of ankylosing spondylitis blood.

These TCRs' antigens remain unknown. TCRdb itself ran the 5' RACE reads through MiXCR, one entry per CDR3 protein. The sample has hundreds of thousands of distinct CDR3 sequences, 25% to 30% seen once; the top ten hold 0.89%. Sequences were obtained from blood, either unsorted or a sorted T cell fraction (not recorded which). The receptors originated from a male donor with ankylosing spondylitis.

The chain uses TRBV20-1 and TRBJ2-7, with D tentatively TRBD2 (6 bases). Germline V gene data show CDR1 as DFQATT and CDR2 as SNEGSKA (reference sequence). The CDR3 has 15 amino acids. The ends were cut back, 3 bases at V and 2 bases at J, with 17 bases in the middle. Here the CDR3 DNA reads TGCAGTGCTAGCCTCCCACGGACGGGGGCCTACGAGCAGTACTTC. Residues: CSASLPRTGAYEQYF.

The chain employs TRBV20-1 and TRBJ1-2; D unclear. CDR3 size: 12 residues. Trimming shortened V by 5 bases and J by 2 bases, and 9 bases separated the two germline ends. From germline, CDR1 is DFQATT and CDR2 SNEGSKA (reference sequence). CDR3 residues: CSAERRNYGYTF. The CDR3 DNA reads TGCAGTGCTGAAAGAAGAAACTATGGCTACACCTTC.

This clonotype was seen a few times. The chain joins TRBV29-1 to TRBJ2-2, with 10 bases identical to TRBD2. The CDR3 is 14 amino acids. Germline V gene data show CDR1 as SQVTM and CDR2 as ANQGSEA. V gave up 5 bases and J gave up 7 bases; unmatched junction bases: 7. This CDR3 is CSVFPSGSGGELFF. CDR3 DNA sequence: TGCAGCGTTTTTCCTAGCGGGAGCGGCGGGGAGCTGTTTTTT.

V is TRBV20-1 and J is TRBJ1-1; 8 bases line up with TRBD1. Germline trimming cut 3 bases from V and 11 bases from J; bases unmatched to any gene: 11. In germline, CDR1 is DFQATT, CDR2 SNEGSKA (reference sequence). The CDR3 has 13 residues. The DNA for the CDR3 is TGCAGTGCTAGTTGGCAGGGGGCGATAAGGGCTTTCTTT. Translation: CSASWQGAIRAFF.

The chain links TRBV29-1 to TRBJ1-1; the D gene is possibly TRBD1 (6 bases). The ends were cut back, 4 bases at V and 0 bases at J, with 12 bases in the middle. The CDR3 consists of 14 residues. Germline CDR1 is SQVTM and CDR2 is ANQGSEA. CDR3 sequence: CSVARTALNTEAFF. Here the CDR3 DNA reads TGCAGCGTTGCCAGGACAGCGTTGAACACTGAAGCTTTCTTT.

This CDR3 is CAISEGSLHVDEQFF. DNA for the CDR3: TGTGCCATCAGTGAGGGCTCCCTGCACGTCGATGAGCAGTTCTTC. V gene TRBV10-3 combines with J gene TRBJ2-1; unclear D gene. Per germline, CDR1 ENHRY and CDR2 SYGVKD. This CDR3 region has 15 residues. Trimming took 2 bases from V and 8 from J, leaving 16 bases between them.

This clonotype was observed a handful of times. The chain employs TRBV12-3 or TRBV12-4 and TRBJ1-4, with TRBD1 matching 9 bases. CDR3 length: 17 amino acids. V gave up 5 bases and J gave up 0 bases; unmatched junction bases: 7. DNA of the CDR3: TGTGCCAGCAGTCCCGGACAGGGGCCATCAACTAATGAAAAACTGTTTTTT. As protein: CASSPGQGPSTNEKLFF.

There are a few counts of this clonotype. This chain links TRBV15 with TRBJ1-5; the D is unclear. The length of the CDR3 is 15 residues. CDR1 is LNHNV, CDR2 YYDKDF, per germline (reference sequence). V lost 6 bases and J 0 bases, leaving 12 bases between the germline ends. CDR3 amino acids: CATSQFEYSNQPQHF. DNA for the CDR3: TGTGCCACCAGTCAATTCGAATATAGCAATCAGCCCCAGCATTTT.

V gene TRBV19 combines with J gene TRBJ2-2; D possibly corresponds to TRBD1 (6 bases). CDR3 length: 18 amino acids. The germline V and J ends were trimmed by 5 bases and 0 bases, with 19 bases remaining between them. Germline loops: CDR1 LNHDA, CDR2 SQIVND (reference sequence). CDR3 coding DNA: TGTGCCAGTAGTGGAAGGGGGATCCAAAACGCGAACACCGGGGAGCTGTTTTTT. Its translation is CASSGRGIQNANTGELFF.

J is TRBJ1-4 and V is TRBV7-8; D gene unclear. The CDR3 runs to 14 residues. The germline CDR1 and CDR2 sequences are SGHVS and FQNEAQ. Trimming pared 3 bases from V and 4 bases from J, leaving 9 bases between. The CDR3 here is CASSLRRFNEKLFF. The CDR3 DNA reads TGTGCCAGCAGCTTGAGAAGATTTAATGAAAAACTGTTTTTT.

This chain joins TRBV15 and TRBJ2-1; D unclear. The CDR3 sequence is 14 residues long. Trimming stripped 1 base from V and 9 bases from J, with 13 bases between. Looked up from germline, CDR1 is LNHNV and CDR2 is YYDKDF (reference sequence). In DNA form, the CDR3 reads TGTGCCACCAGCAGAGGGGCAAATCTTGGTGAGCAGTTCTTC. Protein sequence: CATSRGANLGEQFF.

This clonotype was detected a few times. The rearrangement links TRBV5-1 to TRBJ2-1; 8 bases line up with TRBD2. The CDR3 is made up of 16 amino acids. Germline CDR1 SGHRS, CDR2 YFSETQ. J lost 8 bases, V lost 2 bases, and 12 bases had no gene match. CDR3 amino acids: CASSFLAGGMVDEQFF. The DNA of the CDR3 is TGCGCCAGCAGCTTTCTCGCGGGGGGCATGGTCGATGAGCAGTTCTTC.

This chain links TRBV7-8 with TRBJ1-5; D is unresolved. CDR1 is SGHVS, CDR2 FQNEAQ, per germline. Trimming left V 4 bases short and J 8 bases short, with 9 bases between. There are 12 residues in the CDR3. This chain's CDR3 is CASSSSQEPQHF. CDR3 nucleotide sequence: TGTGCCAGCAGCTCAAGCCAGGAGCCCCAGCATTTT.

In DNA, the CDR3 is TGCGCCAGCAGCCAAGTCGGGTCTAATCGAGGGAGGGGGAACACTGAAGCTTTCTTT. It codes for CASSQVGSNRGRGNTEAFF. The rearrangement joins TRBV4-1 to TRBJ1-1; perhaps TRBD1 as D (5 bases). Per the germline V gene, CDR1 is MGHRA and CDR2 is YSYEKL. The V end was cut by 1 base, the J end by 1 base, with 22 bases between. This CDR3 has 19 residues.

This clonotype has ten or more counts. The chain carries TRBV12-3 or TRBV12-4 and TRBJ2-2; a weak D match, TRBD1 (5 bases). V was clipped by 4 bases and J by 3 bases, with 9 bases between them. This CDR3 is built from 14 residues. In DNA form, the CDR3 reads TGTGCCAGCAGTTCTCTAGGGGACACCGGGGAGCTGTTTTTT. Translating it yields CASSSLGDTGELFF.

The genes are TRBV20-1 and TRBJ1-4, with 9 bases aligning to TRBD1. Germline V gene data show CDR1 as DFQATT and CDR2 as SNEGSKA (reference sequence). The CDR3 covers 14 residues. After removal of 3 bases from V and 6 bases from J, the junction contained 5 bases not matched to a gene. The CDR3 DNA sequence: TGCAGTGCTAGGCGGGGACAGGGAGATGAAAAACTGTTTTTT. Amino acids: CSARRGQGDEKLFF.

V is TRBV3-1 and J is TRBJ2-2; no clear D. Germline assignment: CDR1 LGHDT and CDR2 YNNKEL (reference sequence). CDR3 length: 15 residues. Trimming removed 3 bases from V and 0 bases from J, with 8 bases in between. CDR3 nucleotides: TGTGCCAGCAGCCAGGACCTAGCGAACACCGGGGAGCTGTTTTTT. It encodes CASSQDLANTGELFF. Complete variable domain (other parts from reference TRBV3-1 and TRBJ2-2): DTAVSQTPKYLVTQMGNDKSIKCEQNLGHDTMYWYKQDSKKFLKIMFSYNNKELIINETVPNRFSPKSPDKAHLNLHINSLELGDSAVYFCASSQDLANTGELFFGEGSRLTVL.

This clonotype was observed a few times. The chain joins TRBV6-1 to TRBJ2-7; D gene ambiguous. CDR1 and CDR2 from the germline V gene are MNHNS and SASEGT. V lost 6 bases and J 1 base, leaving 10 bases between the germline ends. The CDR3 spans 13 residues. CDR3 DNA: TGTGCCAGCAGACTGACTCTATCCTACGAGCAGTACGTC. This encodes CASRLTLSYEQYV.

V is TRBV12-3 or TRBV12-4 and J is TRBJ2-1, with 13 bases identical to TRBD2. Trimming cost V 8 bases and J 8 bases; bases outside gene matches: 6. The CDR3 is made up of 14 amino acids. The CDR3 region is CASSGTSGIYEQFF. CDR3 DNA sequence: TGTGCCAGCTCGGGGACTAGCGGGATCTATGAGCAGTTCTTC.

The J gene is TRBJ1-5, the V gene TRBV2; 8 bases match TRBD1. V dropped 3 bases and J dropped 7; count of bases not matched to a gene: 5. Per the germline V gene, CDR1 is SNHLY and CDR2 is FYNNEI. This CDR3 is 14 amino acids long. Here the CDR3 reads CASSEDRDGQPQHF. As DNA, the CDR3 is TGTGCCAGCAGTGAGGACAGGGATGGCCAGCCCCAGCATTTT.

There are a few counts of this clonotype. The chain combines TRBV12-3 or TRBV12-4 with TRBJ1-5; weak D call: TRBD1 (6 bases). This CDR3 has 14 residues. V was clipped by 7 bases and J by 4 bases, with 14 bases between them. CDR3 loop: CASKRGEGNQPQHF. The CDR3 nucleotides read TGTGCCAGCAAAAGGGGGGAGGGAAATCAGCCCCAGCATTTT.

CDR3 region: CSVVLQGDGYTF. DNA for the CDR3: TGCAGCGTTGTTCTCCAGGGGGATGGCTACACCTTC. J is TRBJ1-2 and V is TRBV29-1, with 7 bases fitting TRBD1. Trimming took 4 bases from V and 6 from J; bases not matched to a gene: 5. The V gene's germline CDR1 is SQVTM and CDR2 ANQGSEA. The CDR3 runs to 12 residues.

Only a few counts were recorded for this clonotype. CDR3 sequence reads: CSASNKETQYF. In DNA, the CDR3 is TGCAGTGCTAGCAACAAGGAGACCCAGTACTTC. The chain carries TRBV20-1 and TRBJ2-5; unclear D gene. The V gene's germline CDR1 is DFQATT and CDR2 SNEGSKA (reference sequence). V was trimmed by 3 bases and J by 5 bases, leaving 7 bases between them. The CDR3 sequence is 11 residues long.

This clonotype was detected only a few times. This sequence joins TRBV6-2 or TRBV6-3 and TRBJ2-1; D gene uncertain. Germline V CDR1 and CDR2: MNHEY, SVGEGT. This CDR3 has 11 residues. The V end lost 5 bases, the J end lost 11 bases, and 10 bases lay between the germline ends. This CDR3 is CASSPKIQQFF. The CDR3 nucleotides read TGTGCCAGCAGTCCGAAGATTCAGCAGTTCTTC.

V is TRBV4-2 and J is TRBJ2-3; 16 bases are a match to TRBD2. V was pared by 6 bases and J by 6 bases, with 12 bases of the junction left unmatched. Germline V lookup: CDR1 LGHNA, CDR2 YNFKEQ. The CDR3 is made up of 18 amino acids. CDR3 protein: CASRDTGTSGRAGDTQYF. The CDR3 nucleotides read TGTGCCAGCAGGGATACCGGGACTAGCGGGAGGGCCGGCGATACGCAGTATTTT.

This clonotype was counted a few times. CDR3 DNA: TGTGCCAGCAGCGGCGACAGGGGGTGGACTAGCACAGATACGCAGTATTTT. Amino acids: CASSGDRGWTSTDTQYF. The rearrangement uses TRBV7-9 and TRBJ2-3; 9 nucleotides align to TRBD1. This CDR3 comprises 17 residues. Germline V gene lookup returns CDR1 SEHNR and CDR2 FQNEAQ (reference sequence). With 5 bases clipped from V and 0 bases from J, the junction kept 9 bases outside the gene matches.

There are a few counts of this clonotype. The chain combines TRBV28 with TRBJ2-1, with a tentative D call TRBD1 (6 bases). This CDR3 is 13 amino acids long. Trimming left V 6 bases short and J 4 bases short, with 10 bases between. The germline gives CDR1 MDHEN, CDR2 SYDVKM. In DNA form, the CDR3 reads TGTGCCAGCAGCTGGGGACATTACAATGAGCAGTTCTTC. Translating gives CASSWGHYNEQFF.

The rearrangement joins TRBV5-6 to TRBJ2-1, with D possibly being TRBD1 or TRBD2 (5 bases each). The V end lost 3 bases, the J end lost 2 bases, and 15 bases lay between the germline ends. From germline, CDR1 is SGHDT and CDR2 YYEEEE. CDR3 length: 16 residues. DNA of the CDR3: TGTGCCAGCAGCTGGGGGTCCTTTAGCCCCTACAATGAGCAGTTCTTC. Its translation is CASSWGSFSPYNEQFF.

This clonotype was counted once. This chain connects TRBV6-2 or TRBV6-3 to TRBJ1-2; tentatively, D is TRBD1 (5 bases). The CDR3 covers 12 residues. V dropped 10 bases and J dropped 4 bases, with 13 bases sitting between them. From germline, CDR1 is MNHEY and CDR2 SVGEGT. Here the CDR3 reads CATTQASYGYTF. For the CDR3, the DNA is TGTGCCACGACACAGGCATCCTATGGCTACACCTTC.

This clonotype was counted ten times or more. The chain carries TRBV5-1 and TRBJ2-1; D unclear. The V end was cut by 1 base, the J end by 7 bases, with 12 bases between. Germline-derived CDR1 and CDR2 are SGHRS and YFSETQ. This CDR3 has 14 amino acids. CDR3 sequence: CASSLRAVGNEQFF. The CDR3 DNA is TGCGCCAGCAGCTTGAGGGCGGTCGGAAATGAGCAGTTCTTC.